Listed here are 4 T cell receptor beta chains from one sample, sequenced in a study of shared clonotypes between healthy human individuals. Naive-designated CD8 cells lacked CD45RO, were positively enriched for CCR7, and omitted terminally differentiated effector memory CD45RA+ cells. Profiling relied on immunoSEQ multiplex PCR, and the TCRdb table lists in-frame clones only, not all of them. The data contain a few million clones, about 93% of them singletons. The specimen was naive CD8+ T cells from PBMCs. Receptors originate from a man aged 18 to 30 in good health. Some clones in this sample may be carry-over from other donors' samples.

The J gene is TRBJ2-5, the V gene TRBV5-8, with 8 bases lining up with TRBD1. This CDR3 region has 15 residues. The ends lost 2 bases at V and 3 bases at J; junction bases unmatched: 6. Germline CDR1 is SGHTS and CDR2 is YDEGEE. The CDR3 sequence is CASSFRGQAEETQYF. For the CDR3, the DNA is TGTGCCAGCAGCTTTCGGGGACAGGCTGAAGAGACCCAGTACTTC.

CDR3 residues: CASSYSEQGTLTQYF. CDR3 bases: TGTGCCAGCAGTTACTCAGAACAGGGGACCCTGACGCAGTATTTT. V and J are TRBV6-6 and TRBJ2-3; 7 positions agree with TRBD1. This CDR3 is built from 15 residues. V trimming: 0 bases; J trimming: 9 bases; junction bases outside the gene matches: 9. Germline V gives CDR1 MNHNY, CDR2 SVGAGI (reference sequence).

The CDR3 loop reads CASTLRDRAKPQHF. The CDR3 DNA follows: TGTGCCAGCACCCTCCGGGACAGGGCTAAGCCCCAGCATTTT. The chain links TRBV28 to TRBJ1-5, with 9 bases fitting TRBD1. Per the germline V gene, CDR1 is MDHEN and CDR2 is SYDVKM. The CDR3 is 14 residues long. The junction had 9 bases not matched to a gene; V was cut back by 7 bases and J by 8 bases.

CDR3 nucleotide sequence: TGTGCCAGCAGCGGAGGACTAGCGGGAGGGCCTCGTTCCTACAATGAGCAGTTCTTC. Its protein product is CASSGGLAGGPRSYNEQFF. The chain recombines TRBV7-8 with TRBJ2-1; 15 positions match TRBD2. CDR3 length: 19 residues. Germline V gene lookup returns CDR1 SGHVS and CDR2 FQNEAQ. V lost 5 bases to trimming and J lost 1 base; unmatched junction nucleotides: 9. The whole variable domain, filled in from reference TRBV7-8 and TRBJ2-1, reads GAGVSQSPRYKVAKRGQDVALRCDPISGHVSLFWYQQALGQGPEFLTYFQNEAQLDKSGLPSDRFFAERPEGSVSTLKIQRTQQEDSAVYLCASSGGLAGGPRSYNEQFFGPGTRLTVL.